A selection of T cell receptor beta chains follows, all from one sample in a study of post-analysis software for immune sequencing data. TCRdb passed the PCR reads through MiXCR, listing each CDR3 protein once. The sample contains roughly 600,000 distinct CDR3 sequences, around 47% of which appear only once. What was sequenced was blood. Every receptor here comes from a girl under 18 with multiple sclerosis. Both conserved end residues are part of each CDR3. D genes are given only for firm matches. Rows may omit the clone size; those that give it use once, few, many or a size class.

TRBV11-2	few	NA	TRBJ2-5	CASSLVLAETQYF	TGTGCCAGCAGCTTAGTTCTGGCAGAGACCCAGTACTTC
TRBV20-1	NA	NA	TRBJ2-7	CSARDRSGPRGEQYF	TGCAGTGCTAGAGATCGGAGCGGTCCCCGGGGGGAGCAGTACTTC
TRBV5-8	few	TRBD2	TRBJ2-7	CASLQRGLAGSSSYEQYF	TGTGCCAGCCTGCAAAGGGGACTAGCGGGATCTAGCTCCTACGAGCAGTACTTC
TRBV3-1	NA	NA	TRBJ1-2	CASSQEVRGAYGYTF	TGTGCCAGCAGCCAAGAGGTCAGGGGAGCTTATGGCTACACCTTC
TRBV5-1	NA	NA	TRBJ1-1	CASSQMTENTEAFF	TGCGCCAGCAGCCAAATGACGGAGAACACTGAAGCTTTCTTT
TRBV27	NA	TRBD1	TRBJ1-2	CASSATGLGAYGYTF	TGTGCCAGCAGTGCGACAGGGTTAGGGGCATATGGCTACACCTTC
TRBV7-2	NA	TRBD2	TRBJ2-5	CASSPPAGDQETQYF	TGTGCCAGCAGCCCTCCAGCGGGGGACCAAGAGACCCAGTACTTC
TRBV6-5	NA	NA	TRBJ1-1	CASSYESSNTEAFF	TGTGCCAGCAGTTACGAAAGCAGCAACACTGAAGCTTTCTTT
TRBV7-9	NA	NA	TRBJ2-7	CASSLASGDEQYF	TGTGCCAGCAGCTTAGCGTCCGGGGACGAGCAGTACTTC
TRBV20-1	NA	NA	TRBJ2-7	CSAKAGSAYEQYF	TGCAGTGCTAAGGCTGGGTCTGCCTACGAGCAGTACTTC
TRBV12-3/TRBV12-4	NA	TRBD2	TRBJ2-5	CASSTTSGRETQYF	TGTGCCAGCAGCACGACTAGCGGGAGAGAGACCCAGTACTTC
TRBV9	NA	TRBD2	TRBJ2-3	CASSPRGLAGDTDTQYF	TGTGCCAGCAGCCCTAGAGGACTAGCGGGGGACACAGATACGCAGTATTTT
TRBV12-3/TRBV12-4	NA	TRBD2	TRBJ2-3	CASREREGLDTQYF	TGTGCCAGCAGAGAGCGGGAGGGATTAGATACGCAGTATTTT
TRBV6-5	NA	TRBD2	TRBJ2-1	CASYLAGGSYNEQFF	TGTGCCAGCTACTTAGCGGGAGGTTCCTACAATGAGCAGTTCTTC
TRBV5-1	NA	NA	TRBJ1-2	CASSLETTNYGYTF	TGCGCCAGCAGCTTGGAAACAACCAACTATGGCTACACCTTC
TRBV5-1	NA	NA	TRBJ2-2	CASSSGLVSTGELFF	TGCGCCAGCAGCTCAGGGCTCGTTAGCACCGGGGAGCTGTTTTTT
TRBV6-5	few	TRBD2	TRBJ2-7	CASSYSRTLVAGSTEQYF	TGTGCCAGCAGTTACTCCCGTACGTTGGTAGCGGGATCCACCGAGCAGTACTTC
TRBV14	NA	TRBD1	TRBJ1-2	CASSQVVGGLSIYGYTF	TGTGCCAGCAGCCAAGTGGTAGGGGGCCTGTCCATCTATGGCTACACCTTC
TRBV7-8	few	NA	TRBJ2-1	CASSLVGPTNEQFF	TGTGCCAGCAGCTTAGTGGGACCCACAAATGAGCAGTTCTTC
TRBV3-1	NA	NA	TRBJ2-5	CASSNRDFVQYF	TGTGCCAGCAGCAACCGGGACTTCGTGCAGTACTTC
TRBV5-4	NA	NA	TRBJ2-1	CASSFGIGVSSNEQFF	TGTGCCAGCAGCTTTGGTATCGGGGTCTCTTCCAATGAGCAGTTCTTC
TRBV6-2/TRBV6-3	NA	TRBD2	TRBJ2-1	CASHAGDEQFF	TGTGCCAGCCATGCGGGGGATGAGCAGTTCTTC
TRBV5-1	NA	NA	TRBJ1-2	CASSLGGERGYTF	TGCGCCAGCAGCCTGGGCGGGGAGCGGGGCTACACCTTC
TRBV7-9	NA	TRBD1	TRBJ1-2	CASSFLSGQGGGYTF	TGTGCCAGCAGCTTTCTCTCGGGACAGGGGGGTGGCTACACCTTC
TRBV7-9	NA	NA	TRBJ2-6	CASSLFGSNSGANVLTF	TGTGCCAGCAGCTTATTTGGCAGCAACTCTGGGGCCAACGTCCTGACTTTC
TRBV12-3/TRBV12-4	NA	TRBD2	TRBJ2-7	CASSPRLAEYYEQYF	TGTGCCAGCAGTCCCAGACTAGCGGAGTACTACGAGCAGTACTTC
TRBV7-9	NA	NA	TRBJ2-7	CASSPGSGEQYF	TGTGCCAGCAGCCCTGGGTCGGGGGAGCAGTACTTC
TRBV11-2	NA	NA	TRBJ2-5	CATAPPAETQYF	TGTGCCACCGCCCCTCCCGCGGAGACCCAGTACTTC
TRBV7-9	once	TRBD1	TRBJ2-1	CASDPYRGLMNEQFF	TGTGCCAGCGACCCCTACAGGGGGCTAATGAATGAGCAGTTCTTC
TRBV12-3/TRBV12-4	NA	TRBD1	TRBJ1-1	CASSGTGANTEAFF	TGTGCCAGCAGTGGGACAGGCGCGAACACTGAAGCTTTCTTT
TRBV2	NA	NA	TRBJ1-3	CASRASSGNTIYF	TGTGCCAGCCGGGCTAGCTCTGGAAACACCATATATTTT
TRBV5-1	few	NA	TRBJ2-3	CASTSGALSTDTQYF	TGCGCCAGCACATCCGGGGCGCTCAGCACAGATACGCAGTATTTT
TRBV6-2/TRBV6-3	NA	TRBD2	TRBJ2-1	CASSYASGSNLDEQFF	TGTGCCAGCAGTTACGCTAGCGGGAGTAATTTGGATGAGCAGTTCTTC
TRBV12-3/TRBV12-4	NA	NA	TRBJ2-7	CAGRGGEGSYEQYF	TGTGCCGGCAGGGGGGGCGAAGGATCCTACGAGCAGTACTTC
TRBV15	once	NA	TRBJ1-2	CATSRPPYYGYTF	TGTGCCACCAGCAGACCCCCTTACTATGGCTACACCTTC
TRBV6-5	few	TRBD2	TRBJ2-7	CASSPRTSGASYEQYF	TGTGCCAGCAGTCCCAGGACTAGCGGGGCTTCCTACGAGCAGTACTTC
TRBV20-1	few	NA	TRBJ1-1	CSARDRPGGTEAFF	TGCAGTGCTAGAGATAGACCGGGTGGGACTGAAGCTTTCTTT